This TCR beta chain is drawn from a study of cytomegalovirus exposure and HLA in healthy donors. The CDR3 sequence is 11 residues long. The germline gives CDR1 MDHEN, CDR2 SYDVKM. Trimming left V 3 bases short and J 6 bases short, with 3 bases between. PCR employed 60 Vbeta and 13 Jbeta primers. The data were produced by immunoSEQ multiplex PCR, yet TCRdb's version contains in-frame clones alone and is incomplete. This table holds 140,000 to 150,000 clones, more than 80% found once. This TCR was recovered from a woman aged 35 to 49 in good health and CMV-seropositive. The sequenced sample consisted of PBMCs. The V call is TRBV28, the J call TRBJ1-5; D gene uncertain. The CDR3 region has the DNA TGTGCCAGCAGTTTCCGTCAGCCCCAGCATTTT. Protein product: CASSFRQPQHF.